Sequencing of this TCR beta chain was carried out in a study of post-analysis software for immune sequencing data. Study-wide background: The patients showed relapsing-remitting, secondary progressive and progressive-relapsing multiple sclerosis courses. Study conclusions and caveats: In patients, about 5 TRBV segments were more frequent than in controls, with TRBV5-6, TRBV5-1 and TRBV20-1 among them. Multiple sclerosis patients had significantly lower normalized Chao1 diversity than controls.

Concerning this clonotype itself: Its antigen is not known.

This CDR3 spans 16 amino acids. Trimming took off 2 bases at V and 1 base at J, with 12 bases between the two ends. Sequencing libraries made from TCR beta cDNA carried unique molecular identifiers. There were roughly 0.95 to 11 million T cells, and around 460,000 cDNA molecules came from them. TCRdb recomputed calls from the PCR reads with MiXCR, one row per CDR3 protein. The repertoire holds some 890,000 distinct CDR3 sequences, with around 50% as singletons. This chain uses TRBV12-3 or TRBV12-4 with TRBJ1-5; D remains unclear. Sequenced input: blood. The clonotype comes from a girl between 10 and 17 years old with multiple sclerosis. The CDR3: CASSLRARRSNQPQHF. DNA for the CDR3: TGTGCCAGCAGTTTAAGGGCCCGGAGGAGCAATCAGCCCCAGCATTTT.